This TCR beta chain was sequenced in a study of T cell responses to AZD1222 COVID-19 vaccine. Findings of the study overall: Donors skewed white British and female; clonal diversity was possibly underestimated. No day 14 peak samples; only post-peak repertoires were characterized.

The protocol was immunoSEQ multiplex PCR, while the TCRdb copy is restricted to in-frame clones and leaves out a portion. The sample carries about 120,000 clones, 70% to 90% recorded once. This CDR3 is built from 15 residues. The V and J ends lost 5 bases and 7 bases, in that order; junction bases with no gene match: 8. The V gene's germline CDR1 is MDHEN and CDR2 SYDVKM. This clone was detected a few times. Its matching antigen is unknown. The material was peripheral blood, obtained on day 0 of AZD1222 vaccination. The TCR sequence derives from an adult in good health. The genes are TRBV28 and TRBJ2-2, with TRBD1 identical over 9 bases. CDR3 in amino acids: CASSNLGTGIGELFF. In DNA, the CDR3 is TGTGCCAGCAGTAACCTTGGGACAGGGATCGGGGAGCTGTTTTTT.